These 27 T cell receptor beta chains were all obtained from the same sample, sequenced in a study of read filtering for tumor transcriptome and immune sequencing. This library used around 400 ng RNA and molecular barcoded adaptors spanning alpha/delta and beta/gamma chains. One entry per CDR3 protein, called by TCRdb with MiXCR from the reads. The sample yields about 130,000 distinct CDR3 sequences, over 10% seen once. The sample taken for sequencing was a population of CD138-negative cells sorted from bone marrow. Receptors were obtained from a donor aged 40 or over with multiple myeloma.

There are a few counts of this clonotype. The chain uses TRBV11-2 and TRBJ2-7; D remains ambiguous. Germline V gives CDR1 SGHAT, CDR2 FQNNGV. The CDR3 totals 11 residues. The V gene lost 7 bases and the J gene lost 5 bases, with 9 bases spanning the gap. CDR3 protein: CASTSAHEQYF. The CDR3 nucleotides are TGTGCCAGCACTTCAGCCCACGAGCAGTACTTC. The whole variable domain, filled in from reference TRBV11-2 and TRBJ2-7, reads EAGVAQSPRYKIIEKRQSVAFWCNPISGHATLYWYQQILGQGPKLLIQFQNNGVVDDSQLPKDRFSAERLKGVDSTLKIQPAKLEDSAVYLCASTSAHEQYFGPGTRLTVT.

This clonotype was counted many times. The CDR3 loop is CASSALAGGNTEAFF. CDR3 nucleotide sequence: TGTGCCAGCAGCGCCCTCGCGGGAGGGAACACTGAAGCTTTCTTT. J is TRBJ1-1 and V is TRBV7-9; no clear D gene. Deletions cut 5 bases from V and 1 base from J, with 14 bases between. CDR1 is SEHNR and CDR2 is FQNEAQ in the germline V gene (reference sequence). The CDR3 has 15 amino acids.

This clonotype was seen ten or more times. The chain has TRBV9 and TRBJ2-1; possible D gene TRBD1, 6 bases. This CDR3 comprises 15 residues. Per germline, CDR1 SGDLS and CDR2 YYNGEE. V was cut by 0 bases and J by 6 bases, with 13 bases left in between. CDR3 amino acids: CASSVGGLAINEQFF. The CDR3 DNA follows: TGTGCCAGCAGCGTAGGGGGGCTAGCCATCAATGAGCAGTTCTTC.

The chain is built from TRBV7-8 and TRBJ2-5, with 12 bases that match TRBD2. V was pared by 6 bases and J by 2 bases, with 19 bases of the junction left unmatched. CDR1 and CDR2 from the germline V gene are SGHVS and FQNEAQ. The CDR3 has 20 amino acids. CDR3 coding DNA: TGTGCCAGCAGGGAGAAGGGCTGGCAGCCGGGACTAGCGGGTCAAGAGACCCAGTACTTC. This translates into CASREKGWQPGLAGQETQYF.

This clonotype has a count of ten or more. V usage is TRBV7-2 and J usage is TRBJ2-1, with D perhaps TRBD1 or TRBD2 (5 bases each). With 5 bases removed from V and 5 bases from J, the gap between germline ends came to 19 bases. Germline V gene data show CDR1 as SGHTA and CDR2 as FQGNSA. This CDR3 is built from 16 residues. The CDR3 region is CASSREGRRAHNEQFF. The CDR3 DNA sequence: TGTGCCAGCAGCCGCGAGGGGCGTAGGGCCCACAATGAGCAGTTCTTC. Together with reference TRBV7-2 and TRBJ2-1, the CDR3 gives the full variable domain: GAGVSQSPSNKVTEKGKDVELRCDPISGHTALYWYRQSLGQGLEFLIYFQGNSAPDKSGLPSDRFSAERTGGSVSTLTIQRTQQEDSAVYLCASSREGRRAHNEQFFGPGTRLTVL.

In its sample, this clonotype was seen many times. The chain has TRBV7-2 and TRBJ1-5, with no clear D. Germline CDR1 reads SGHTA; CDR2 reads FQGNSA. Trimming removed 0 bases from V and 8 bases from J, with 14 bases in between. The CDR3 loop spans 15 amino acids. CDR3 sequence: CASSLAPNREEPQHF. For the CDR3, the DNA is TGTGCCAGCAGCTTAGCCCCTAATAGAGAGGAGCCCCAGCATTTT. The full variable domain, completed using reference TRBV7-2 and TRBJ1-5, is GAGVSQSPSNKVTEKGKDVELRCDPISGHTALYWYRQSLGQGLEFLIYFQGNSAPDKSGLPSDRFSAERTGGSVSTLTIQRTQQEDSAVYLCASSLAPNREEPQHFGDGTRLSIL.

This clonotype was counted a single time. The junction does not match germline at one end; this may be a read error. V is TRBV6-1 and J is TRBJ2-1; a weak D match, TRBD2 (6 bases). The germline V gene encodes CDR1 MNHNS and CDR2 SASEGT. This CDR3 is 15 amino acids long. CDR3 protein: CASSRRGGGYNEQSF. As DNA, the CDR3 is TGTGCCAGCAGTAGGCGAGGAGGAGGGTACAATGAGCAGTCCTTC.

The V call is TRBV6-5, the J call TRBJ2-6; D remains ambiguous. The CDR3 is 16 amino acids. Germline V gives CDR1 MNHEY, CDR2 SVGAGI. V was clipped by 6 bases and J by 1 base, with 13 bases between them. As DNA, the CDR3 is TGTGCCAGCAGGGGTCATGGAGTATCTGGGGCCAACGTCCTGACTTTC. It encodes CASRGHGVSGANVLTF.

This clonotype was picked up many times. The gene calls are TRBV19 and TRBJ2-1; D call uncertain. Germline V gives CDR1 LNHDA, CDR2 SQIVND (reference sequence). The CDR3 spans 15 residues. V dropped 2 bases and J dropped 5 bases, with 13 bases sitting between them. CDR3 bases: TGTGCCAGTAGTATAAATGGAAGAGGAGACAATGAGCAGTTCTTC. This translates into CASSINGRGDNEQFF.

Only a few counts were recorded for this clonotype. The J gene is TRBJ2-5, the V gene TRBV2; D gene unclear. V was pared by 3 bases and J by 4 bases, with 12 bases between. The length of the CDR3 is 14 residues. CDR1 and CDR2 (germline): SNHLY, FYNNEI. The CDR3 loop is CASSEDLVSETQYF. CDR3 nucleotides: TGTGCCAGCAGTGAGGACCTTGTATCAGAGACCCAGTACTTC.

This clonotype was recorded many times. The rearrangement joins TRBV28 to TRBJ2-7; a possible D gene is TRBD1 (5 bases). The CDR3 loop spans 14 amino acids. The germline V and J ends were trimmed by 5 bases and 0 bases, with 11 bases remaining between them. Germline V gene data show CDR1 as MDHEN and CDR2 as SYDVKM. The chain's CDR3 is CASSTRAGSYEQYF. CDR3 sequence (DNA): TGTGCCAGCAGTACCAGGGCCGGCTCCTACGAGCAGTACTTC. Drawing the rest from reference TRBV28 and TRBJ2-7, the complete variable domain is DVKVTQSSRYLVKRTGEKVFLECVQDMDHENMFWYRQDPGLGLRLIYFSYDVKMKEKGDIPEGYSVSREKKERFSLILESASTNQTSMYLCASSTRAGSYEQYFGPGTRLTVT.

Worth noting for this clonotype: The junction shows a germline mismatch at one end, possibly a read error. The CDR3, as DNA: TGTACCAGCAGCCCGACAGGGCTAGGTACGCCCCAGCATTTT. It specifies CTSSPTGLGTPQHF. The genes are TRBV7-9 and TRBJ1-5; 7 positions match TRBD1. The CDR3 has 14 residues. Germline CDR1 SEHNR, CDR2 FQNEAQ (reference sequence).

Ten or more counts support this clonotype. The chain's CDR3 is CASSLGTGTGVLTF. The CDR3 DNA reads TGTGCCAGCAGCTTAGGTACCGGGACAGGGGTGCTCACCTTC. The chain combines TRBV7-2 with TRBJ1-2; TRBD1 matches 10 bases. V dropped 1 base and J dropped 13; count of bases not matched to a gene: 9. Germline lookup yields CDR1 SGHTA and CDR2 FQGNSA. The CDR3 covers 14 residues.

This chain connects TRBV6-1 to TRBJ2-5; TRBD1 agrees at 9 bases. This CDR3 has 14 amino acids. The V gene end was trimmed by 9 bases and the J gene end by 5 bases; junction bases not matched to a gene: 10. Germline V lookup: CDR1 MNHNS, CDR2 SASEGT. DNA of the CDR3: TGTGCCAGGTGCGACAGGGGGTCTCCGGAGACCCAGTACTTC. Protein: CARCDRGSPETQYF.

This clonotype was counted at least ten times. The chain recombines TRBV12-3 or TRBV12-4 with TRBJ2-3; TRBD2 matches 7 bases. V lost 7 bases and J lost 0; bases outside the gene matches: 4. The CDR3 contains 14 residues. The DNA of the CDR3 is TGTGCCAGCAACTTGCGGGGGAGCACAGATACGCAGTATTTT. Translating gives CASNLRGSTDTQYF.

The sample holds many counts of this clonotype. The J gene is TRBJ1-2, the V gene TRBV7-2; D remains ambiguous. The germline V gene has CDR1 SGHTA and CDR2 FQGNSA. Trimming took 1 base from V and 0 from J, leaving 9 bases between them. The CDR3 loop spans 15 amino acids. The CDR3, as DNA: TGTGCCAGCAGCTTAGTGAGACCCACTAACTATGGCTACACCTTC. Amino acids: CASSLVRPTNYGYTF.

Ten or more counts support this clonotype. The V gene is TRBV2, the J gene TRBJ2-2, with 12 bases fitting TRBD2. The CDR3 consists of 14 residues. Trimming cost V 6 bases and J 7 bases; bases outside gene matches: 3. Germline lookup yields CDR1 SNHLY and CDR2 FYNNEI. The CDR3 sequence: CASRPGLAGGELFF. The DNA for the CDR3 is TGTGCCAGCAGGCCGGGACTAGCGGGCGGGGAGCTGTTTTTT.

This clonotype was recorded many times. The chain combines TRBV5-1 with TRBJ1-4; a possible D gene is TRBD1 (5 bases). CDR1 and CDR2 from the germline V gene are SGHRS and YFSETQ. This CDR3 contains 16 residues. V lost 4 bases, J lost 4 bases, and 17 bases lay in between. CDR3 DNA: TGCGCCAGCAGCCGAACCCCGGGGCAGATTAATGAAAAACTGTTTTTT. It yields the protein CASSRTPGQINEKLFF.

This clonotype was seen at least ten times. The V gene is TRBV5-1, the J gene TRBJ1-2; D is unresolved. The germline V gene has CDR1 SGHRS and CDR2 YFSETQ. Trimming stripped 0 bases from V and 3 bases from J, with 9 bases between. The CDR3 totals 14 residues. The CDR3 region is CASSLAGDYYGYTF. The DNA of the CDR3 is TGCGCCAGCAGCTTGGCCGGGGATTACTATGGCTACACCTTC.

In its sample, this clonotype was seen many times. This chain uses TRBV7-2 with TRBJ1-1; unclear D gene. This CDR3 has 14 amino acids. Trimming took off 3 bases at V and 0 bases at J, with 8 bases between the two ends. In germline, CDR1 is SGHTA, CDR2 FQGNSA. Written as DNA, the CDR3 is TGTGCCAGCAGCTTTTCCACCTTGAACACTGAAGCTTTCTTT. This encodes CASSFSTLNTEAFF.

This clonotype was detected ten times or more. This chain joins TRBV12-3 or TRBV12-4 and TRBJ2-1; possibly TRBD1 for D (6 bases). The CDR3 is 14 residues long. Trimming left V 2 bases short and J 8 bases short, with 13 bases between. CDR3 loop: CASSLTRQVHEQFF. In DNA, the CDR3 is TGTGCCAGCAGTTTAACCCGACAGGTTCATGAGCAGTTCTTC.

This clonotype has more than one count but fewer than ten. The V gene is TRBV28, the J gene TRBJ2-5; the match to TRBD1 covers 8 bases. CDR3 size: 13 residues. Germline V gene sequence: CDR1 MDHEN, CDR2 SYDVKM. J was trimmed by 5 bases and V by 8 bases; bases with no gene match: 7. The CDR3 coding sequence is TGTGCCAGCCTAACCCAGGGGGCGGAGACCCAGTACTTC. This translates into CASLTQGAETQYF.

The V gene is TRBV5-1, the J gene TRBJ2-3; perhaps TRBD2 as D (5 bases). The CDR3 spans 14 residues. The V gene's germline CDR1 is SGHRS and CDR2 YFSETQ. V was clipped by 3 bases and J by 6 bases, with 14 bases between them. CDR3 amino acids: CASSSTRAPDTQYF. CDR3 in DNA: TGCGCCAGCAGCTCGACGCGGGCACCTGATACGCAGTATTTT.

Details on this clonotype: The CDR3 does not end in the conserved phenylalanine or tryptophan, so this is likely a read error. This sequence joins TRBV20-1 and TRBJ2-1, with D uncertain. Trimming took 3 bases from V and 0 from J, leaving 12 bases between them. CDR1 is DFQATT, CDR2 SNEGSKA, per germline (reference sequence). CDR3 length: 15 residues. CDR3 protein: CSASRLGLSYNEQFL. CDR3 DNA sequence: TGCAGTGCTAGTCGGCTCGGCCTCTCCTACAATGAGCAGTTCCTC.

This clonotype was counted at least ten times. The genes are TRBV30 and TRBJ2-4; the D is unclear. The CDR3 has 16 amino acids. The ends were cut back, 1 base at V and 2 bases at J, with 15 bases in the middle. Germline CDR1 and CDR2: GTSNPN and SVGIG (reference sequence). This chain's CDR3 is CAWSDPARKSKNIQYF. The CDR3 DNA reads TGTGCCTGGAGTGACCCGGCCAGAAAATCCAAAAACATTCAGTACTTC.

This clonotype appeared many times. CDR3 loop: CASTIATNEKLFF. The CDR3 DNA follows: TGTGCCAGCACAATTGCAACTAATGAAAAACTGTTTTTT. The chain recombines TRBV12-3 or TRBV12-4 with TRBJ1-4; D not resolved. CDR3 length equals 13 residues. V was pared by 7 bases and J by 0 bases, with 6 bases between.

This clonotype was observed a few times. The chain uses TRBV11-2 and TRBJ2-2; 8 nucleotides align to TRBD2. With V trimmed by 1 base and J by 10 bases, 11 bases remained unmatched. The CDR3 totals 16 residues. Germline V gene data show CDR1 as SGHAT and CDR2 as FQNNGV. CDR3 DNA sequence: TGTGCCAGCAGCTTAGTCGGGACTAGGAGTGGCGTGGAGCTGTTTTTT. Translating it yields CASSLVGTRSGVELFF.